A single T cell receptor beta chain is shown here with its context. What antigen it recognizes has not been identified. Nothing much larger sits one base from this clone, and base qualities are not available. The sample is drawn from a study of shared clonotypes between healthy human individuals (TCRdb year 2020). Concerning the study at large: Two women and a few men aged 18 to 49 years were included in the cohort. To estimate repertoire size and how much clonotypes are shared between individuals, the study performed deep sequencing of blood TCR repertoires from about 5 healthy adults. For each donor, three plates each were used for CD4 naive and CD4 memory, two plates were used for CD8 naive, and one plate was used for CD8 memory. To increase sequencing depth and limit assay-specific biases, TCR repertoire library preparation and sequencing were carried out by different laboratories using diverse techniques. Between about 0.8 and 9 billion PBMCs per donor were obtained by leukapheresis. Points the paper makes about the study in general: Naive subsets generally had larger estimated clonotype richness than memory subsets. When several donors were compared, the shared fraction of clonotypes was about 5.4% for naive CD4, about 4% for naive CD8, 2.3% for memory CD4, and roughly 0.43% for memory CD8. The small number of donors limited the genetic and exposure-history diversity represented. Incomplete sequencing was indicated by rarefaction of sorted-subset datasets, despite the large sequencing depth. Sampling was limited to blood, and TCR repertoires in tissue likely differ from TCR repertoires in blood. Compared with non-shared clonotypes, clonotypes shared by all four sorted-subset donors had higher generation probabilities. Pairwise subsampling led to the expectation that sequencing depth would affect the degree of clonotype sharing among donors.

Using the deep immunoSEQ assay, TCR CDR3 regions were amplified from genomic DNA by multiplex PCR. Extracted genomic DNA from each cell subset was distributed evenly across all wells of several immunoSEQ 96-well plates, and each plate was treated as a replicate. Each replicate PCR for sorted subsets received roughly 0.2 ug genomic DNA, equal to roughly 33,000 T cell genomes. Purified libraries were measured with a Qubit 3.0 fluorometer, size-checked on a Bioanalyzer 2100, and measured again with the KAPA Library Quantification kit. A separate single-read 150-cycle Illumina NextSeq 550 flow cell was used to sequence each immunoSEQ 96-well plate. The original methods were these. Because only junctional sequences without quality scores were contained in the immunoSEQ output, filtering matching that applied to full-length reads could not be performed. Sequences were annotated with PyIR, a Python wrapper for IgBLAST v1.9, using IMGT germline references to assign V/J genes and CDR3. Reads were removed for weak V/J assignments (E-value above 1e-6), missing CDR3, stop codons, out-of-frame junctions, or ambiguous translated residues. V3J clonotypes were defined as sequences sharing the same inferred V gene, J gene, and CDR3 amino acid sequence. To compute the percentage overlap between repertoires, the number of shared unique clonotypes was divided by the size of the smaller repertoire. Repertoire richness was assessed with RTK rarefaction, the Chao1 estimator, and Recon v2.1 estimates of unobserved clonotypes. OLGA was used to compute generation probabilities for all TCRbeta clonotypes that the gDNA method yielded from a few donors. TCRdb retrieved this table from immuneACCESS and kept in-frame rearrangements only. Not all clones are present; in checked studies, unresolved V genes account for under half, and no reason is known for the remainder. That table supplies the V and J calls and clone size; D and trimming were determined from the DNA. Within this sample are around 610,000 clones, with 95% to 97% of them counted one time only. More than 0.085% of the sample is taken by the ten largest.

CD8 naive samples consisted of CD45RO-negative cells that were positively selected for CCR7, yielding a CD45RA+CCR7+ population without TemRA cells. Healthy HIV-negative adults with no recently reported acute infections or vaccinations were included as donors. Only Caucasian adults living in Nashville, Tennessee, USA were represented among the donors. Blood was collected by leukapheresis, and PBMCs were isolated by Ficoll-Histopaque density gradient centrifugation and then cryopreserved in liquid nitrogen vapor phase. Purity and quantity of every magnetically sorted T cell population were checked by analytical flow cytometry. From each sorted fraction, genomic DNA was isolated and quantified by UV absorbance on a Nanodrop 2000c. Via the germline V gene, CDR1 is SGHVS and CDR2 FQNEAQ. The CDR3, cysteine through phenylalanine, is 17 amino acids long. Only the CDR3 portion is preserved as DNA: 51 bases, with reading frame beginning at the first base. Germline trimming: 6 bases from V, 5 bases from J; junction bases outside gene matches: 17.

The sequence is built from TRBV7-8 and TRBJ2-3, and 7 junctional nucleotides match TRBD2. The origin of this receptor is a woman in her thirties in good health. Sequenced sample: naive CD8+ T cells sorted from blood. The sample's cell subset or site label, decoded: CD45RA+CCR7+. Here is the DNA: TGTGCCAGCAGGCCTCCACTAGCGATTGAGGGTTTAGATACGCAGTATTTT. Protein translation: CASRPPLAIEGLDTQYF.